Below, 28 T cell receptor beta chains from the same sample are listed, as sequenced in a study of graft-versus-host responses after intestinal transplantation (TCRdb year 2021). This specimen's time point label, interpreted: cells obtained before transplantation from donor or recipient. What these receptors recognize is not known. Libraries came from the immunoSEQ multiplex PCR assay. Entries here come from immuneACCESS through TCRdb and include only in-frame sequences with V and J called. Some clones fail to appear in such tables; in the studies checked, an unresolved V gene covers under half of the shortfall, and the cause of the remainder is unknown. The sample table contains more than 95,000 clones; only one count was recorded for 87% of them. Together, the top ten hold about 1% of the sample. The sequencing used unstimulated CD4+ T cells sorted from spleen or lymph node cells, collected before intestinal transplant. Receptor source: a human donor who received an intestinal transplant.

V and J are TRBV19 and TRBJ2-7; D possibly corresponds to TRBD1 (6 bases). Between the trimmed V and J ends, which lost 10 bases and 5 bases, there was a span of 15 bases. This CDR3 is 12 amino acids long. Germline loops: CDR1 LNHDA, CDR2 SQIVND (reference sequence). CDR3 nucleotide sequence: TGTGCCACCGGACAGTTTAGCCACGAGCAGTACTTC. Translating gives CATGQFSHEQYF.

This chain uses TRBV2 with TRBJ2-1, with a tentative D call TRBD1 (7 bases). CDR1 SNHLY and CDR2 FYNNEI come from the germline V gene. V lost 11 bases and J lost 2, with 13 bases in between. The CDR3 totals 13 residues. The CDR3 spells CASQGGPYNEQFF. For the CDR3, the DNA is TGTGCCTCCCAGGGGGGTCCCTACAATGAGCAGTTCTTC. Using reference TRBV2 and TRBJ2-1 for the parts outside the CDR3, the full variable domain is EPEVTQTPSHQVTQMGQEVILRCVPISNHLYFYWYRQILGQKVEFLVSFYNNEISEKSEIFDDQFSVERPDGSNFTLKIRSTKLEDSAMYFCASQGGPYNEQFFGPGTRLTVL.

The chain combines TRBV11-2 with TRBJ1-2; tentatively, D is TRBD1 (6 bases). The CDR3 runs to 14 residues. Trimming shortened V by 6 bases and J by 2 bases, and 13 bases separated the two germline ends. Germline V CDR1 and CDR2: SGHAT, FQNNGV. The CDR3 sequence is CASSRGGGNYGYTF. The CDR3 DNA reads as TGTGCCAGCAGTAGGGGAGGGGGGAACTATGGCTACACCTTC.

This clone was picked up a small number of times. This chain connects TRBV19 to TRBJ2-7, with 9 bases fitting TRBD1. Germline V gene lookup returns CDR1 LNHDA and CDR2 SQIVND (reference sequence). This CDR3 comprises 14 residues. Trimming removed 7 bases from V and 0 bases from J; junction bases left unmatched: 4. CDR3 nucleotide sequence: TGTGCCAGTAAGACACAGGGGGCCTCCTACGAGCAGTACTTC. This codes for CASKTQGASYEQYF.

The chain employs TRBV6-5 and TRBJ2-3, with D maybe TRBD2 (6 bases). V lost 4 bases to trimming and J lost 6 bases, with 14 bases between them. The CDR3 is 14 residues long. Germline loops: CDR1 MNHEY, CDR2 SVGAGI. The CDR3 nucleotides read TGTGCCAGCAGTTTCCGGGGGTTCACGGATACGCAGTATTTT. Its protein is CASSFRGFTDTQYF.

The rearrangement links TRBV7-2 to TRBJ1-2; D is possibly TRBD1 (6 bases). V lost 5 bases, J lost 2 bases, and 12 bases lay in between. The germline CDR1 and CDR2 sequences are SGHTA and FQGNSA. The CDR3 covers 14 residues. Written as DNA, the CDR3 is TGTGCCAGCAGCCCAGGCGACAGGAACTATGGCTACACCTTC. Protein: CASSPGDRNYGYTF.

This clone was seen only once. The chain couples TRBV29-1 to TRBJ2-3, with TRBD2 identical over 7 bases. The CDR3 covers 12 residues. V shed 1 base and J 8 bases; nucleotides not matched to a gene: 3. Per germline, CDR1 SQVTM and CDR2 ANQGSEA. The CDR3 here is CSVEGGEGTQYF. In DNA form, the CDR3 reads TGCAGCGTTGAAGGGGGGGAGGGTACGCAGTATTTT.

The rearrangement uses TRBV5-1 and TRBJ2-3; 10 bases align to TRBD2. The CDR3 extends over 17 amino acids. Germline V gives CDR1 SGHRS, CDR2 YFSETQ. V was pared by 5 bases and J by 1 base, with 10 bases of the junction left unmatched. The CDR3 loop is CASRSAGGPSRTDTQYF. The CDR3 DNA is TGCGCCAGCAGGTCAGCGGGAGGGCCCTCGCGCACAGATACGCAGTATTTT.

This chain links TRBV7-3 with TRBJ2-1; 11 nucleotides align to TRBD2. The germline CDR1 and CDR2 sequences are SGHTA and FQGTGA. The J segment lost 5 bases and the V segment lost 4 bases, leaving 4 bases of the junction unmatched. The CDR3 has 15 residues. The CDR3 reads CASSSLAGGDNEQFF. CDR3 DNA: TGTGCCAGCAGCTCCCTAGCGGGAGGCGACAATGAGCAGTTCTTC.

The gene calls are TRBV5-1 and TRBJ1-6, with TRBD1 matching 7 bases. CDR3 length equals 15 residues. From germline, CDR1 is SGHRS and CDR2 YFSETQ. Trimming at V came to 0 bases and at J to 7 bases, leaving 4 bases not matched to a gene. DNA for the CDR3: TGCGCCAGCAGCTTGGCCCGGGACAGAAATTCACCCCTCCACTTT. It is translated as CASSLARDRNSPLHF. The full variable domain, completed using reference TRBV5-1 and TRBJ1-6, is KAGVTQTPRYLIKTRGQQVTLSCSPISGHRSVSWYQQTPGQGLQFLFEYFSETQRNKGNFPGRFSGRQFSNSRSEMNVSTLELGDSALYLCASSLARDRNSPLHFGNGTRLTVT.

Here the CDR3 DNA reads TGTGCCAGCAGCGCGAAAGACGGATACAATGAGCAGTTCTTC. The encoded protein is CASSAKDGYNEQFF. This sequence joins TRBV5-4 and TRBJ2-1; D not resolved. The germline V gene has CDR1 SGHNT and CDR2 YYREEE (reference sequence). There are 14 residues in the CDR3. V was trimmed by 4 bases and J by 4 bases, leaving 12 bases between them.

The rearrangement joins TRBV9 to TRBJ1-5, with 8 positions matching TRBD1. The CDR3 is 14 amino acids. V lost 4 bases to trimming and J lost 9 bases; unmatched junction nucleotides: 9. CDR1 and CDR2 (germline): SGDLS, YYNGEE. CDR3 residues: CASSHGQGEGPQHF. CDR3 coding DNA: TGTGCCAGCAGCCATGGACAGGGCGAAGGGCCCCAGCATTTT.

The CDR3 sequence is CASSYSSVRWETQYF. The CDR3 DNA sequence: TGTGCCAGCAGTTACTCATCGGTCAGGTGGGAGACCCAGTACTTC. This rearrangement joins TRBV6-6 to TRBJ2-5; D remains ambiguous. This CDR3 has 15 amino acids. CDR1 is MNHNY and CDR2 is SVGAGI in the germline V gene (reference sequence). Trimming cost V 0 bases and J 5 bases, with 13 bases left between them.

This clone was seen just once. The chain combines TRBV6-5 with TRBJ1-3; D unclear. V lost 5 bases, J lost 0 bases, and 11 bases lay in between. The CDR3 totals 15 residues. CDR1 and CDR2 from the germline V gene are MNHEY and SVGAGI. This CDR3 is CASSPERGSGNTIYF. The CDR3, as DNA: TGTGCCAGCAGTCCCGAACGGGGCTCTGGAAACACCATATATTTT.

This chain connects TRBV2 to TRBJ2-7; tentative D call: TRBD2 (5 bases). The CDR3 loop spans 12 amino acids. Trimming pared 5 bases from V and 5 bases from J, leaving 10 bases between. CDR1 and CDR2 (germline): SNHLY, FYNNEI. In DNA form, the CDR3 reads TGTGCCAGCAGTCCTAGCTTCAACGAGCAGTACTTC. Translating it yields CASSPSFNEQYF.

This clone has just one count. This chain uses TRBV10-3 with TRBJ2-2; D unclear. Germline V CDR1 and CDR2: ENHRY, SYGVKD. Trimming stripped 5 bases from V and 6 bases from J, with 7 bases between. The CDR3 length is 12 residues. CDR3 nucleotides: TGTGCCATCAGTCCCTTCGCCGGGGAGCTGTTTTTT. Its translation: CAISPFAGELFF.

The chain is built from TRBV2 and TRBJ1-2, with a possible D match to TRBD1 (5 bases). Germline assignment: CDR1 SNHLY and CDR2 FYNNEI. The length of the CDR3 is 13 residues. V shed 4 bases and J shed 8 bases, with 14 bases lying between them. For the CDR3, the DNA is TGTGCCAGCAGTGGGGGGGAGGAGGTCGGCTACACCTTC. Amino acids: CASSGGEEVGYTF.

The chain carries TRBV7-6 and TRBJ1-2; D is perhaps TRBD1 (6 bases). Germline CDR1 is SGHVS and CDR2 is FNYEAQ. Trimming cost V 5 bases and J 5 bases, with 15 bases left between them. The CDR3 sequence is 14 residues long. CDR3 bases: TGTGCCAGCAGCGCGGGACATTTTGAGTATGGCTACACCTTC. Protein product: CASSAGHFEYGYTF.

In DNA, the CDR3 is TGTGCCAGCAGCCTCCCGGTGGGAACTAATGAAAAACTGTTTTTT. Amino acids: CASSLPVGTNEKLFF. The genes are TRBV7-9 and TRBJ1-4, with D unresolved. The V end was cut by 5 bases, the J end by 1 base, with 11 bases between. Germline values: CDR1 SEHNR, CDR2 FQNEAQ (reference sequence). CDR3 length: 15 residues.

V is TRBV14 and J is TRBJ1-1; 10 nucleotides align to TRBD1. Germline V CDR1 and CDR2: SGHDN, FVKESK. V lost 4 bases and J lost 5; bases outside the gene matches: 4. The CDR3 spans 14 residues. DNA of the CDR3: TGTGCCAGCAGCCTCGGGACAGGGGTGACTGAAGCTTTCTTT. It translates to CASSLGTGVTEAFF.

The rearrangement uses TRBV19 and TRBJ2-5; 7 nucleotides match TRBD2. The CDR3 consists of 13 residues. The germline V gene has CDR1 LNHDA and CDR2 SQIVND (reference sequence). Trimming removed 3 bases from V and 5 bases from J; junction bases left unmatched: 3. The CDR3 DNA sequence: TGTGCCAGTAGTATGGGGGGGAGGGAGACCCAGTACTTC. Protein: CASSMGGRETQYF.

Notes on this clone: A junction boundary mismatches the germline segment, possibly from a read error. The genes are TRBV6-4 and TRBJ2-3; D not certain. The germline CDR1 and CDR2 sequences are MRHNA and SNTAGT. The CDR3 runs to 16 residues. The CDR3 DNA reads as TGTGCCGGCAGTGACCCTCAGCCTAAACTGGTTGATGCGCAGTATTTT. Encoded protein: CAGSDPQPKLVDAQYF.

This clone came up once. The V and J genes are TRBV2 and TRBJ2-3; D is unresolved. V was shortened by 8 bases and J by 4 bases, with 4 bases between the two germline ends. The CDR3 runs to 10 residues. Germline-derived CDR1 and CDR2 are SNHLY and FYNNEI. The CDR3 DNA reads as TGTGCCAGCTCTGCAGATACGCAGTATTTT. Translating gives CASSADTQYF. The full variable domain, completed using reference TRBV2 and TRBJ2-3, is EPEVTQTPSHQVTQMGQEVILRCVPISNHLYFYWYRQILGQKVEFLVSFYNNEISEKSEIFDDQFSVERPDGSNFTLKIRSTKLEDSAMYFCASSADTQYFGPGTRLTVL.

CDR3 sequence: CAWRDRGRWVAIGNSPLHF. The CDR3 region has the DNA TGTGCCTGGAGAGACAGGGGGCGGTGGGTAGCTATCGGGAATTCACCCCTCCACTTT. This chain joins TRBV30 and TRBJ1-6, with 10 bases aligning to TRBD1. CDR1 is GTSNPN and CDR2 is SVGIG in the germline V gene (reference sequence). CDR3 size: 19 residues. The J segment lost 7 bases and the V segment lost 3 bases, leaving 18 bases of the junction unmatched.

This chain connects TRBV19 to TRBJ1-2, with D hard to call. V shed 3 bases and J shed 2 bases, with 10 bases lying between them. The CDR3 is made up of 14 amino acids. Germline V gene lookup returns CDR1 LNHDA and CDR2 SQIVND (reference sequence). The CDR3 sequence is CASSIWTGNYGYTF. The CDR3 DNA follows: TGTGCCAGTAGTATCTGGACCGGCAACTATGGCTACACCTTC. The variable domain in full, completed from reference TRBV19 and TRBJ1-2, reads DGGITQSPKYLFRKEGQNVTLSCEQNLNHDAMYWYRQDPGQGLRLIYYSQIVNDFQKGDIAEGYSVSREKKESFPLTVTSAQKNPTAFYLCASSIWTGNYGYTFGSGTRLTVV.

This rearrangement joins TRBV6-1 to TRBJ1-1; D is unclear. Germline loops: CDR1 MNHNS, CDR2 SASEGT. V lost 5 bases to trimming and J lost 1 base, with 14 bases between them. CDR3 length equals 15 residues. CDR3 sequence reads: CASSSREAQNTEAFF. CDR3 DNA: TGTGCCAGCAGTTCCCGGGAGGCTCAGAACACTGAAGCTTTCTTT.

CDR3 bases: TGTGCCAGCAGGCCCCAGGGGACTGAAGCTTTCTTT. Its translation is CASRPQGTEAFF. The genes are TRBV6-1 and TRBJ1-1; weak D call: TRBD1 (6 bases). Germline V lookup: CDR1 MNHNS, CDR2 SASEGT. Deletions cut 6 bases from V and 5 bases from J, with 10 bases between. This CDR3 spans 12 amino acids.

This chain connects TRBV5-6 to TRBJ2-4; 16 bases align to TRBD2. The germline V gene has CDR1 SGHDT and CDR2 YYEEEE. With 4 bases clipped from V and 9 bases from J, the junction kept 10 bases outside the gene matches. The CDR3 extends over 17 amino acids. CDR3 coding DNA: TGTGCCAGCAGCCTCGCCGGGACTAGCGGGGGGGTCGGCATTCAGTACTTC. Encoded protein: CASSLAGTSGGVGIQYF.